The 30 T cell receptor beta chains listed next were all sequenced from one sample in a study of T-cell memory formation after mild COVID-19. Via MiXCR, TCRdb re-called the 5' RACE reads, giving one row per CDR3 protein. The sample has 150,000 or so distinct CDR3 sequences; about 14% are singletons. The sample comprised PBMCs or a T cell subset sorted from them (not recorded which). These receptors all come from an adult woman who had mild COVID-19 (a few samples of this study predate the infection). Cell type and time point are not known.

This clonotype came up a few times. This chain links TRBV12-3 or TRBV12-4 with TRBJ2-2, with 12 bases matching TRBD2. The CDR3 extends over 15 amino acids. After removal of 6 bases from V and 5 bases from J, the junction contained 4 bases not matched to a gene. The CDR3 loop reads CASSLAGGPTGELFF. CDR3 DNA sequence: TGTGCCAGCAGCCTAGCGGGAGGGCCGACCGGGGAGCTGTTTTTT.

This chain links TRBV20-1 with TRBJ2-7, with 9 bases matching TRBD2. J was trimmed by 2 bases and V by 1 base; bases with no gene match: 6. This CDR3 has 15 residues. Germline V gene sequence: CDR1 DFQATT, CDR2 SNEGSKA (reference sequence). In DNA, the CDR3 is TGCAGTGCTAGAGGAGGGACTAGCCCAACCTACGAGCAGTACTTC. Its protein is CSARGGTSPTYEQYF.

This clonotype appeared a few times. The chain has TRBV12-3 or TRBV12-4 and TRBJ2-1; D not resolved. Trimming removed 6 bases from V and 6 bases from J, with 15 bases in between. This CDR3 region has 14 residues. The CDR3 bases are TGTGCCAGCAGCCCGTTCGCGGTGGGCAATGAGCAGTTCTTC. Protein: CASSPFAVGNEQFF.

This rearrangement joins TRBV7-2 to TRBJ2-7; D gene uncertain. The CDR3 sequence is 13 residues long. V gave up 2 bases and J gave up 5 bases, with 10 bases separating them. The germline V gene encodes CDR1 SGHTA and CDR2 FQGNSA. The CDR3 nucleotides read TGTGCCAGCAGCTTAACGTCGGCGAACGAGCAGTACTTC. Residues: CASSLTSANEQYF.

In this sample, this clonotype turned up a few times. The rearrangement uses TRBV5-6 and TRBJ2-1; tentatively, D is TRBD2 (6 bases). Germline V CDR1 and CDR2: SGHDT, YYEEEE. This CDR3 has 11 residues. Between the trimmed V and J ends, which lost 0 bases and 13 bases, there was a span of 8 bases. The CDR3 spells CASSLAGGQFF. For the CDR3, the DNA is TGTGCCAGCAGCTTGGCCGGGGGTCAGTTCTTC.

The sample holds many counts of this clonotype. V is TRBV5-1 and J is TRBJ2-7, with D tentatively TRBD2 (5 bases). V was clipped by 2 bases and J by 5 bases, with 11 bases between them. CDR3 length equals 13 residues. CDR1 SGHRS and CDR2 YFSETQ come from the germline V gene. The CDR3 loop is CASSLLGPDEQYF. The CDR3 region has the DNA TGCGCCAGCAGCTTACTAGGTCCAGACGAGCAGTACTTC.

V and J are TRBV5-5 and TRBJ2-5; tentative D call: TRBD2 (5 bases). Germline CDR1 is SGHKS and CDR2 is YYEKEE (reference sequence). Deletions cut 0 bases from V and 0 bases from J, with 9 bases between. The CDR3 runs 15 residues. CDR3 nucleotides: TGTGCCAGCAGCTTGGGCCCGGGGTACCAAGAGACCCAGTACTTC. Protein: CASSLGPGYQETQYF.

This clonotype has a handful of counts. CDR3 nucleotides: TGTGCCAGTAGTAGGCGTACCGGGGCTAACTCCTACAATGAGCAGTTCTTC. Translating gives CASSRRTGANSYNEQFF. The chain employs TRBV19 and TRBJ2-1; perhaps D is TRBD1 or TRBD2 (5 bases each). The CDR3 is 17 amino acids. Looked up from germline, CDR1 is LNHDA and CDR2 is SQIVND (reference sequence). V was pared by 4 bases and J by 0 bases, with 16 bases between.

The chain recombines TRBV5-1 with TRBJ2-7, with TRBD1 matching 7 bases. The junction had 6 bases not matched to a gene; V was cut back by 2 bases and J by 10 bases. The CDR3 is 12 amino acids. Germline CDR1 and CDR2: SGHRS and YFSETQ. This CDR3 is CASSFDRDKQYF. CDR3 in DNA: TGCGCCAGCAGCTTCGACAGGGATAAACAGTACTTC.

The chain carries TRBV7-2 and TRBJ2-7, with TRBD2 identical over 7 bases. V trimming: 3 bases; J trimming: 4 bases; junction bases outside the gene matches: 9. Germline lookup yields CDR1 SGHTA and CDR2 FQGNSA. The length of the CDR3 is 15 residues. DNA for the CDR3: TGTGCCAGCAGCTTGTGGGGCGGGAGCACGTACGAGCAGTACTTC. Its translation is CASSLWGGSTYEQYF.

The chain uses TRBV5-1 and TRBJ2-7; D is unresolved. The ends were cut back, 2 bases at V and 3 bases at J, with 9 bases in the middle. The germline V gene has CDR1 SGHRS and CDR2 YFSETQ. This CDR3 is 13 amino acids long. The CDR3 nucleotides are TGCGCCAGCAGCTTAGACAAATTCTACGAGCAGTACTTC. It yields the protein CASSLDKFYEQYF. Together with reference TRBV5-1 and TRBJ2-7, the CDR3 gives the full variable domain: KAGVTQTPRYLIKTRGQQVTLSCSPISGHRSVSWYQQTPGQGLQFLFEYFSETQRNKGNFPGRFSGRQFSNSRSEMNVSTLELGDSALYLCASSLDKFYEQYFGPGTRLTVT.

This clonotype was observed a handful of times. This chain connects TRBV12-3 or TRBV12-4 to TRBJ2-1; D gene unclear. V was pared by 6 bases and J by 10 bases, with 19 bases between. The CDR3 is 14 residues long. In nucleotides, the CDR3 is TGTGCCAGCAGCCCTATCCCCCTCGCGCACGAGCAGTTCTTC. It yields the protein CASSPIPLAHEQFF.

The table lists this clonotype with a few counts. The CDR3 sequence is CASSFRDRSSYEQYF. The DNA of the CDR3 is TGTGCCAGCAGTTTCAGGGACAGAAGCTCCTACGAGCAGTACTTC. The chain links TRBV12-3 or TRBV12-4 to TRBJ2-7; 7 bases match TRBD1. The CDR3 spans 15 residues. J lost 0 bases, V lost 3 bases, and 5 bases had no gene match.

The CDR3 spells CASSPREEGQETQYF. The CDR3 DNA sequence: TGTGCCAGCAGCCCTCGGGAGGAGGGCCAAGAGACCCAGTACTTC. The chain uses TRBV7-9 and TRBJ2-5, with 7 bases lining up with TRBD2. Germline V gene sequence: CDR1 SEHNR, CDR2 FQNEAQ (reference sequence). V was clipped by 5 bases and J by 1 base; unmatched bases: 7. This CDR3 contains 15 residues.

The rearrangement joins TRBV6-2 or TRBV6-3 to TRBJ2-4; weak D call: TRBD2 (5 bases). In germline, CDR1 is MNHEY, CDR2 SVGEGT. The germline V and J ends were trimmed by 6 bases and 0 bases, with 12 bases remaining between them. The CDR3 runs to 15 residues. Here the CDR3 DNA reads TGTGCCAGCAGGCAGGACTTAATAGCCAAAAACATTCAGTACTTC. Its protein product is CASRQDLIAKNIQYF.

The rearrangement joins TRBV19 to TRBJ2-6; unclear D gene. The V gene lost 9 bases and the J gene lost 2 bases, with 8 bases spanning the gap. Germline V gives CDR1 LNHDA, CDR2 SQIVND (reference sequence). This CDR3 has 13 residues. CDR3 nucleotide sequence: TGTGCCAGCCGACACGCTGGGGCCAACGTCCTGACTTTC. Translation gives CASRHAGANVLTF.

This clonotype came up a few times. The chain uses TRBV28 and TRBJ2-3, with TRBD1 matching over 8 bases. This CDR3 is built from 18 residues. Germline V gene sequence: CDR1 MDHEN, CDR2 SYDVKM. The J segment lost 3 bases and the V segment lost 6 bases, leaving 17 bases of the junction unmatched. CDR3 residues: CASSSGAGGFLVTDTQYF. The CDR3 DNA is TGTGCCAGCAGCTCAGGCGCAGGGGGCTTCCTTGTAACAGATACGCAGTATTTT. The complete variable domain, with remaining parts taken from reference TRBV28 and TRBJ2-3, reads DVKVTQSSRYLVKRTGEKVFLECVQDMDHENMFWYRQDPGLGLRLIYFSYDVKMKEKGDIPEGYSVSREKKERFSLILESASTNQTSMYLCASSSGAGGFLVTDTQYFGPGTRLTVL.

This chain connects TRBV5-6 to TRBJ2-2; possibly TRBD1 for D (6 bases). This CDR3 has 15 amino acids. Germline CDR1 is SGHDT and CDR2 is YYEEEE. V shed 0 bases and J shed 5 bases, with 11 bases lying between them. The CDR3 coding sequence is TGTGCCAGCAGCTTGGGCATCGGACAGACCGGGGAGCTGTTTTTT. Its translation is CASSLGIGQTGELFF.

The chain links TRBV12-3 or TRBV12-4 to TRBJ1-2; 7 positions match TRBD1. Unmatched junction bases numbered 6, after V lost 5 bases and J lost 6 bases. The CDR3 has 13 residues. The CDR3, as DNA: TGTGCCAGCAGTCCCGACAGGGTAAATGGCTACACCTTC. This encodes CASSPDRVNGYTF.

This clonotype has at least ten counts. The gene calls are TRBV28 and TRBJ1-1, with D uncertain. The V and J ends lost 7 bases and 1 base respectively, with 10 bases between them. CDR3 length: 13 residues. Germline CDR1 is MDHEN and CDR2 is SYDVKM. The CDR3 coding sequence is TGTGCCAGCATCTTGGGTGAGAACACTGAAGCTTTCTTT. The encoded protein is CASILGENTEAFF.

In DNA form, the CDR3 reads TGCAGCGTTGGGTGGGACAGGGACGAGCAGTACTTC. This encodes CSVGWDRDEQYF. The chain carries TRBV29-1 and TRBJ2-7, with 9 bases that match TRBD1. V trimming: 4 bases; J trimming: 5 bases; junction bases outside the gene matches: 3. The CDR3 is 12 residues long. Looked up from germline, CDR1 is SQVTM and CDR2 is ANQGSEA.

This chain uses TRBV18 with TRBJ2-6; the D gene is possibly TRBD1 (7 bases). Germline CDR1 and CDR2: KGHSH and LQKENI. The germline V and J ends were trimmed by 6 bases and 2 bases, with 14 bases remaining between them. The CDR3 has 16 residues. This CDR3 reads CASSPGDSPGANVLTF. In DNA form, the CDR3 reads TGTGCCAGCTCCCCGGGGGACAGTCCTGGGGCCAACGTCCTGACTTTC.

The V call is TRBV29-1, the J call TRBJ2-7; D tentatively reads TRBD1 or TRBD2 (5 bases each). V gave up 6 bases and J gave up 2 bases, with 14 bases separating them. Germline CDR1 is SQVTM and CDR2 is ANQGSEA. The CDR3 spans 13 residues. For the CDR3, the DNA is TGCAGCGTAGGGACCGCGGGCCCCTACGAGCAGTACTTC. This encodes CSVGTAGPYEQYF.

The sample holds many counts of this clonotype. V and J are TRBV5-1 and TRBJ2-1, with D perhaps TRBD1 or TRBD2 (5 bases each). Germline V gives CDR1 SGHRS, CDR2 YFSETQ. This CDR3 has 11 residues. Trimming shortened V by 5 bases and J by 9 bases, and 9 bases separated the two germline ends. CDR3 sequence: CASSPGTEQFF. In nucleotides, the CDR3 is TGCGCCAGCAGTCCGGGGACTGAGCAGTTCTTC.

This clonotype was observed a few times. The rearrangement joins TRBV18 to TRBJ1-1, with D unresolved. From germline, CDR1 is KGHSH and CDR2 LQKENI. Between the trimmed V and J ends, which lost 2 bases and 2 bases, there was a span of 9 bases. The CDR3 is made up of 14 amino acids. CDR3 protein: CASSPGRSNTEAFF. DNA for the CDR3: TGTGCCAGCTCACCAGGAAGGTCTAACACTGAAGCTTTCTTT.

This clonotype came up a few times. The chain recombines TRBV9 with TRBJ2-7, with D perhaps matching TRBD1 (5 bases). Germline loops: CDR1 SGDLS, CDR2 YYNGEE. Deletions cut 3 bases from V and 3 bases from J, with 16 bases between. CDR3 length: 15 residues. The CDR3 protein is CASSAGSDSVYEQYF. The CDR3 DNA is TGTGCCAGCAGCGCCGGATCAGACAGCGTCTACGAGCAGTACTTC.

This clonotype was detected only a few times. The chain uses TRBV25-1 and TRBJ2-5; D is unclear. With 2 bases removed from V and 5 bases from J, the gap between germline ends came to 12 bases. The V gene's germline CDR1 is MGHDK and CDR2 SYGVNS. The CDR3 contains 14 residues. Here the CDR3 DNA reads TGTGCCAGCAGTGAACTTGGGGTTGAGGAGACCCAGTACTTC. Protein: CASSELGVEETQYF.

The genes are TRBV29-1 and TRBJ1-1; D perhaps matches TRBD1 (5 bases). V lost 4 bases to trimming and J lost 3 bases, with 18 bases between them. The CDR3 consists of 15 residues. Germline CDR1 reads SQVTM; CDR2 reads ANQGSEA. The DNA for the CDR3 is TGCAGCGTTGCGTCTGTGAGGGGAGCCGACACTGAAGCTTTCTTT. The encoded protein is CSVASVRGADTEAFF. Full variable domain (rest looked up from reference TRBV29-1 and TRBJ1-1): SAVISQKPSRDICQRGTSLTIQCQVDSQVTMMFWYRQQPGQSLTLIATANQGSEATYESGFVIDKFPISRPNLTFSTLTVSNMSPEDSSIYLCSVASVRGADTEAFFGQGTRLTVV.

This clonotype was seen more than once but under ten times. The chain links TRBV7-9 to TRBJ1-2; 9 positions agree with TRBD1. Germline V gene sequence: CDR1 SEHNR, CDR2 FQNEAQ (reference sequence). V lost 6 bases, J lost 2 bases, and 10 bases stayed unmatched. This CDR3 spans 16 amino acids. The DNA of the CDR3 is TGTGCCAGCAGGCCTGATACGGGACAGGGAAACTATGGCTACACCTTC. Translated, it gives CASRPDTGQGNYGYTF.

The sample holds a few counts of this clonotype. This chain links TRBV5-1 with TRBJ2-1; unclear D gene. Trimming shortened V by 4 bases and J by 0 bases, and 11 bases separated the two germline ends. This CDR3 has 15 residues. Germline V gene lookup returns CDR1 SGHRS and CDR2 YFSETQ. CDR3 DNA sequence: TGCGCCAGCAGCCAGGACGGAAGCTCCTACAATGAGCAGTTCTTC. It translates to CASSQDGSSYNEQFF.